These 26 T cell receptor beta chains were all obtained from the same sample, sequenced in a study of T-cell memory formation after mild COVID-19. Each CDR3 protein is one row after TCRdb ran MiXCR on the 5' RACE reads. The sample shows 400,000 or so distinct CDR3 sequences, roughly 20% of them seen only once. Material: PBMCs or a T cell subset sorted from them (not recorded which). The source is an adult woman who had mild COVID-19 (a few samples of this study predate the infection). Cell type and time point are not known.

This clonotype was counted between two and nine times. The chain uses TRBV7-2 and TRBJ2-3, with a possible D match to TRBD2 (7 bases). Germline V gene sequence: CDR1 SGHTA, CDR2 FQGNSA. The CDR3 runs to 18 residues. Trimming took 4 bases from V and 2 from J, leaving 22 bases between them. The CDR3 coding sequence is TGTGCCAGCAGCTCGAACACCGGGGGGCGGCGGGTCACAGATACGCAGTATTTT. This encodes CASSSNTGGRRVTDTQYF. Full variable domain (outside the CDR3, taken from reference TRBV7-2 and TRBJ2-3): GAGVSQSPSNKVTEKGKDVELRCDPISGHTALYWYRQSLGQGLEFLIYFQGNSAPDKSGLPSDRFSAERTGGSVSTLTIQRTQQEDSAVYLCASSSNTGGRRVTDTQYFGPGTRLTVL.

In this sample, this clonotype turned up many times. The CDR3 reads CASSYSYRANEQFF. As DNA, the CDR3 is TGTGCCAGCAGTTACTCCTACAGGGCCAATGAGCAGTTCTTC. The chain uses TRBV6-6 and TRBJ2-1, with D maybe TRBD1 (6 bases). Looked up from germline, CDR1 is MNHNY and CDR2 is SVGAGI (reference sequence). V was clipped by 0 bases and J by 6 bases, with 9 bases between them. This CDR3 contains 14 residues.

This clonotype has a handful of counts. The chain has TRBV29-1 and TRBJ2-7; 9 bases align to TRBD1. CDR3 length: 13 amino acids. V dropped 3 bases and J dropped 7; count of bases not matched to a gene: 7. CDR1 is SQVTM, CDR2 ANQGSEA, per germline. The CDR3 DNA reads as TGCAGCGTTGATCCACAGGGGGCTGGGGAGCAGTACTTC. Encoded protein: CSVDPQGAGEQYF.

This chain uses TRBV12-3 or TRBV12-4 with TRBJ2-5; 7 bases align to TRBD1. V was pared by 6 bases and J by 7 bases, with 8 bases of the junction left unmatched. There are 13 residues in the CDR3. In DNA form, the CDR3 reads TGTGCCAGCAGCTCGGACAGGATGGGGACCCAGTACTTC. It translates to CASSSDRMGTQYF.

The chain carries TRBV7-9 and TRBJ2-7, with D maybe TRBD1 (6 bases). CDR3 length: 17 amino acids. Trimming took off 4 bases at V and 5 bases at J, with 24 bases between the two ends. Germline V gene lookup returns CDR1 SEHNR and CDR2 FQNEAQ (reference sequence). The CDR3 sequence: CASSSTPGASAWDEQYF. CDR3 in DNA: TGTGCCAGCAGCTCGACCCCAGGGGCAAGCGCGTGGGACGAGCAGTACTTC.

This clonotype was seen many times. Written as DNA, the CDR3 is TGTGCCAGCAGCCTAGCGGGGGGGCCGGGGAATGAGCAGTTCTTC. Translation gives CASSLAGGPGNEQFF. The chain joins TRBV11-2 to TRBJ2-1; 12 bases fit TRBD2. CDR1 SGHAT and CDR2 FQNNGV come from the germline V gene. The junction had 6 bases not matched to a gene; V was cut back by 5 bases and J by 7 bases. The length of the CDR3 is 15 residues.

This chain links TRBV20-1 with TRBJ2-7; either TRBD1 or TRBD2 may supply D (6 bases each). Germline V gene data show CDR1 as DFQATT and CDR2 as SNEGSKA (reference sequence). The CDR3 has 16 amino acids. Between the trimmed V and J ends, which lost 0 bases and 9 bases, there was a span of 24 bases. CDR3: CSAREGGRGRPVGQYF. Here the CDR3 DNA reads TGCAGTGCTAGAGAGGGGGGCCGGGGACGCCCAGTGGGGCAGTACTTC.

This clonotype has only a few counts. This sequence joins TRBV7-2 and TRBJ2-3, with 11 bases matching TRBD2. CDR1 and CDR2 (germline): SGHTA, FQGNSA. The V and J ends lost 3 bases and 4 bases, in that order; junction bases with no gene match: 9. The CDR3 runs to 17 residues. The DNA for the CDR3 is TGTGCCAGCAGCTTCCTCGGACTAGCGGGTGTCCCAGATACGCAGTATTTT. Translated: CASSFLGLAGVPDTQYF.

This clonotype was seen only a few times. At one boundary the junction diverges from the germline segment, which might be a read error. V and J are TRBV12-3 or TRBV12-4 and TRBJ2-1; 10 bases align to TRBD2. The CDR3 is made up of 13 amino acids. CDR3 in DNA: TGTGCCAGCAGTCTAGCGGGAGTCAGTGAGCAGTTCTTC. The encoded protein is CASSLAGVSEQFF.

The chain employs TRBV12-3 or TRBV12-4 and TRBJ1-1, with 7 bases matching TRBD1. The CDR3 consists of 15 residues. J was trimmed by 0 bases and V by 3 bases; bases with no gene match: 4. CDR3 in DNA: TGTGCCAGCAGTTTTGGGACAGCCATGAACACTGAAGCTTTCTTT. It is translated as CASSFGTAMNTEAFF.

Only a few counts were recorded for this clonotype. The genes are TRBV5-1 and TRBJ2-3; D is tentatively TRBD1 or TRBD2 (5 bases each). The V gene lost 4 bases and the J gene lost 5 bases, with 17 bases spanning the gap. The CDR3 loop spans 15 amino acids. Looked up from germline, CDR1 is SGHRS and CDR2 is YFSETQ. The CDR3 reads CASSPFGTPGDTQYF. The CDR3 nucleotides are TGCGCCAGCAGCCCCTTCGGGACCCCTGGAGATACGCAGTATTTT.

This chain uses TRBV5-5 with TRBJ2-3; D gene uncertain. Germline values: CDR1 SGHKS, CDR2 YYEKEE (reference sequence). The CDR3 is 15 amino acids. V lost 4 bases, J lost 2 bases, and 14 bases lay in between. CDR3 DNA sequence: TGTGCCAGCAGCCTTGGTGGCCTCGACACAGATACGCAGTATTTT. This translates into CASSLGGLDTDTQYF.

This clonotype was counted between two and nine times. The rearrangement joins TRBV7-3 to TRBJ2-5; 12 nucleotides line up with TRBD2. V trimming: 1 base; J trimming: 4 bases; junction bases outside the gene matches: 7. CDR3 length: 17 amino acids. Germline V gives CDR1 SGHTA, CDR2 FQGTGA. Here the CDR3 reads CASSLKLAGGIGETQYF. In DNA form, the CDR3 reads TGTGCCAGCAGCTTAAAGCTAGCGGGAGGGATCGGAGAGACCCAGTACTTC.

The chain combines TRBV10-2 with TRBJ2-1; 9 nucleotides agree with TRBD2. Unmatched junction bases numbered 7, after V lost 6 bases and J lost 7 bases. CDR1 and CDR2 (germline): WSHSY, SAAADI. This CDR3 comprises 14 residues. Here the CDR3 reads CASRVAGAKNEQFF. DNA of the CDR3: TGCGCCAGCAGAGTAGCGGGAGCTAAGAATGAGCAGTTCTTC.

V gene TRBV12-3 or TRBV12-4 combines with J gene TRBJ2-7, with TRBD2 matching 14 bases. V was pared by 6 bases and J by 2 bases, with 12 bases of the junction left unmatched. The length of the CDR3 is 18 residues. The CDR3 nucleotides are TGTGCCAGCAGCACCACACGTCAGACTAGCGGGAGGGCCTACGAGCAGTACTTC. Translated: CASSTTRQTSGRAYEQYF.

This clonotype was observed a single time. The CDR3 protein is CASSSNYHQETQYF. The CDR3 nucleotides are TGTGCCAGCAGTTCAAATTACCACCAAGAGACCCAGTACTTC. The rearrangement joins TRBV12-3 or TRBV12-4 to TRBJ2-5; D gene unclear. CDR3 length: 14 residues. The germline V and J ends were trimmed by 4 bases and 0 bases, with 9 bases remaining between them.

Many counts were recorded for this clonotype. The V and J genes are TRBV20-1 and TRBJ2-7, with 7 bases matching TRBD1. The CDR3 is 15 residues long. CDR1 is DFQATT and CDR2 is SNEGSKA in the germline V gene (reference sequence). J was trimmed by 3 bases and V by 0 bases; bases with no gene match: 8. The CDR3 region has the DNA TGCAGTGCTAGAGATCAAGAGACAGGGTTCTACGAGCAGTACTTC. Its translation: CSARDQETGFYEQYF.

This clonotype has more than one count but fewer than ten. The chain carries TRBV12-3 or TRBV12-4 and TRBJ2-5, with 9 bases aligning to TRBD2. The CDR3 sequence is 15 residues long. Trimming removed 5 bases from V and 4 bases from J; junction bases left unmatched: 8. In nucleotides, the CDR3 is TGTGCCAGCAGTCACGATAGCGGGAGTGGAGAGACCCAGTACTTC. Amino acids: CASSHDSGSGETQYF.

This clonotype was observed a handful of times. The chain recombines TRBV10-3 with TRBJ2-3; TRBD1 matches 10 bases. CDR1 and CDR2 (germline): ENHRY, SYGVKD. Trimming at V came to 2 bases and at J to 2 bases, leaving 1 base not matched to a gene. The length of the CDR3 is 15 residues. The DNA for the CDR3 is TGTGCCATCAGTGAGGGACAGGGGGACACAGATACGCAGTATTTT. Encoded protein: CAISEGQGDTDTQYF.

This clonotype was detected only a few times. J is TRBJ2-5 and V is TRBV7-8; D possibly corresponds to TRBD2 (5 bases). Germline CDR1 and CDR2: SGHVS and FQNEAQ. This CDR3 is built from 15 residues. The ends were cut back, 8 bases at V and 2 bases at J, with 18 bases in the middle. The CDR3 spells CASEDRELGQETQYF. CDR3 DNA sequence: TGTGCCAGCGAGGATAGGGAGTTGGGGCAAGAGACCCAGTACTTC.

This rearrangement joins TRBV27 to TRBJ2-7; TRBD1 is a possible D gene (7 bases). V lost 7 bases and J lost 3, with 16 bases in between. This CDR3 region has 14 residues. Germline CDR1 and CDR2: MNHEY and SMNVEV (reference sequence). CDR3 sequence reads: CASTKSGGNYEQYF. The CDR3 DNA reads TGTGCCAGCACCAAATCAGGGGGGAACTACGAGCAGTACTTC.

This clonotype appeared a few times. The chain links TRBV7-9 to TRBJ1-6; 7 nucleotides agree with TRBD1. The CDR3 totals 15 residues. Losses at the gene ends were 1 base for V and 10 bases for J; bases not matched to a gene: 7. The germline CDR1 and CDR2 sequences are SEHNR and FQNEAQ (reference sequence). CDR3 amino acids: CASSLGGGGRSPLHF. For the CDR3, the DNA is TGTGCCAGCAGCTTAGGAGGAGGGGGCCGGTCACCCCTCCACTTT.

This clonotype has more than one count but fewer than ten. The chain recombines TRBV7-6 with TRBJ2-7; 7 bases fit TRBD1. The length of the CDR3 is 13 residues. The V segment lost 5 bases and the J segment 5 bases; nucleotides outside the gene matches: 6. The V gene's germline CDR1 is SGHVS and CDR2 FNYEAQ. The CDR3 sequence: CASSLTGSHEQYF. The CDR3 nucleotides are TGTGCCAGCAGCCTGACAGGGTCCCACGAGCAGTACTTC.

The V gene is TRBV5-1, the J gene TRBJ1-1; 7 nucleotides match TRBD1. J gave up 4 bases and V 4 bases, and 7 bases lay outside the gene matches. The CDR3 extends over 14 amino acids. Germline CDR1 SGHRS, CDR2 YFSETQ. The chain's CDR3 is CASSNDRVGTEAFF. In DNA, the CDR3 is TGCGCCAGCAGCAATGACAGGGTCGGCACTGAAGCTTTCTTT.

This clonotype was counted only a few times. The chain has TRBV5-1 and TRBJ2-1; D is unresolved. V lost 0 bases and J 7 bases, leaving 11 bases between the germline ends. The CDR3 extends over 14 amino acids. Per germline, CDR1 SGHRS and CDR2 YFSETQ. CDR3 bases: TGCGCCAGCAGCTTGGACTGGGTCGGGAATGAGCAGTTCTTC. Its protein product is CASSLDWVGNEQFF.

The chain joins TRBV6-2 or TRBV6-3 to TRBJ2-7, with D possibly being TRBD2 (6 bases). Germline CDR1 MNHEY, CDR2 SVGEGT. The CDR3 runs 14 residues. Trimming cost V 3 bases and J 3 bases, with 12 bases left between them. The CDR3 loop reads CASSYVAGSYEQYF. The CDR3 DNA reads TGTGCCAGCAGTTATGTGGCGGGAAGCTACGAGCAGTACTTC.